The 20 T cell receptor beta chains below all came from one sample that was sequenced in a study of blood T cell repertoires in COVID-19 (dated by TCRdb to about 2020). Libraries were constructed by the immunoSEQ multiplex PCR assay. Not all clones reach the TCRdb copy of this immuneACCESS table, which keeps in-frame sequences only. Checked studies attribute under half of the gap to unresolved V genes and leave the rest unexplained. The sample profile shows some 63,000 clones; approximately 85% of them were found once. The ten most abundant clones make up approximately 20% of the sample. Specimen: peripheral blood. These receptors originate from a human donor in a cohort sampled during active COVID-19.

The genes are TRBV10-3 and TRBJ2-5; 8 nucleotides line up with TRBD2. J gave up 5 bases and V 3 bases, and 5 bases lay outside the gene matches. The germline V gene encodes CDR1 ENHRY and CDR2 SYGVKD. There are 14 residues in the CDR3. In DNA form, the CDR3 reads TGTGCCATCAGTGATGGCGGGGGGTTGGAGACCCAGTACTTC. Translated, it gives CAISDGGGLETQYF.

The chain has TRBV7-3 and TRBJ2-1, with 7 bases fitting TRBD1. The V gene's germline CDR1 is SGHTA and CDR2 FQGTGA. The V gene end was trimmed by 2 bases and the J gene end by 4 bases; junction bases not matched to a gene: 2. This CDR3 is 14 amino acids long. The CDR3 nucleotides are TGTGCCAGCAGCTTACGACAGGGTTACAATGAGCAGTTCTTC. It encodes CASSLRQGYNEQFF.

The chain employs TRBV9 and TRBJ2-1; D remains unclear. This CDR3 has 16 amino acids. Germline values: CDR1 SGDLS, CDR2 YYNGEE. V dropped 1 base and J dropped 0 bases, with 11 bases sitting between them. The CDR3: CASSVLVISSYNEQFF. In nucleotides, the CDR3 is TGTGCCAGCAGCGTACTAGTAATCAGCTCCTACAATGAGCAGTTCTTC.

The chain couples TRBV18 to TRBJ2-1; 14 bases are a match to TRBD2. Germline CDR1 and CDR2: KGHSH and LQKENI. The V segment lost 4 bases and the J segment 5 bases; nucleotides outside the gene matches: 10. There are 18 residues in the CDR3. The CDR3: CASSRTGLAGEENNEQFF. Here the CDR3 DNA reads TGTGCCAGCTCACGCACGGGACTAGCGGGGGAAGAAAACAATGAGCAGTTCTTC.

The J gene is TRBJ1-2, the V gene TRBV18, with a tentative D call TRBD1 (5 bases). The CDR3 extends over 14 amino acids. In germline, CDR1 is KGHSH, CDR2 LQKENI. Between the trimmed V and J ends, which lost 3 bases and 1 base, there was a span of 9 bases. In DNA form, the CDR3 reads TGTGCCAGCTCACCCCCGACAGATAACTATGGCTACACCTTC. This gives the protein CASSPPTDNYGYTF.

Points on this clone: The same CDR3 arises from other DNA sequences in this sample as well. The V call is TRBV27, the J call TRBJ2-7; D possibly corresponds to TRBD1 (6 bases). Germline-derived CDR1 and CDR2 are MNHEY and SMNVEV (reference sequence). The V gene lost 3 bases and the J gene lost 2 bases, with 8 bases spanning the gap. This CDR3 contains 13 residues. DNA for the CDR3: TGTGCCAGCAGTTTGGGACAAACCTACGAGCAGTACTTC. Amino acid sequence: CASSLGQTYEQYF.

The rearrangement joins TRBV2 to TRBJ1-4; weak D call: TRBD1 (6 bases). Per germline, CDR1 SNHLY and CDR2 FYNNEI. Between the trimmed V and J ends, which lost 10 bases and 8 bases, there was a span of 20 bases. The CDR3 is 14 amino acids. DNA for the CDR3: TGTGCCACCCAGCGTGGGGGCGCGACCGAAAAACTGTTTTTT. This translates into CATQRGGATEKLFF. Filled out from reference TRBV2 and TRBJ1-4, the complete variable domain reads EPEVTQTPSHQVTQMGQEVILRCVPISNHLYFYWYRQILGQKVEFLVSFYNNEISEKSEIFDDQFSVERPDGSNFTLKIRSTKLEDSAMYFCATQRGGATEKLFFGSGTQLSVL.

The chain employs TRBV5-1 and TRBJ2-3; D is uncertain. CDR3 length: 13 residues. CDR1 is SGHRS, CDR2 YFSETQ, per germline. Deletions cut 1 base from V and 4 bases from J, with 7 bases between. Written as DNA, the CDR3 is TGCGCCAGCAGCTTGTCGGGTGCAGATACGCAGTATTTT. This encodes CASSLSGADTQYF.

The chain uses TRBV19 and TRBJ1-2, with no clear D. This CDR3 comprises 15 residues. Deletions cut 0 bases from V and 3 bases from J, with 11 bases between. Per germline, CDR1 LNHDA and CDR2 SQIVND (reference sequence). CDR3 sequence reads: CASSIDQRSYYGYTF. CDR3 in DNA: TGTGCCAGTAGTATAGATCAACGGAGCTACTATGGCTACACCTTC.

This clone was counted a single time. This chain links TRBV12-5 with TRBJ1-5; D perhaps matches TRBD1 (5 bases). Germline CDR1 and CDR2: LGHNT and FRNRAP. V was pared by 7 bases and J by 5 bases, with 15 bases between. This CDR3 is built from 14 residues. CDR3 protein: CASAPMTVDQPQHF. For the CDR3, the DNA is TGTGCTAGTGCCCCGATGACAGTTGATCAGCCCCAGCATTTT.

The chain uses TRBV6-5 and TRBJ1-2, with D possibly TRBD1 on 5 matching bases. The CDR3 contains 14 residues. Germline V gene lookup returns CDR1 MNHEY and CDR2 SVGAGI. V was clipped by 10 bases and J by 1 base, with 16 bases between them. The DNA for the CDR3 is TGTGCCACCCGGAGGGCAGGGAATAACTATGGCTACACCTTC. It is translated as CATRRAGNNYGYTF.

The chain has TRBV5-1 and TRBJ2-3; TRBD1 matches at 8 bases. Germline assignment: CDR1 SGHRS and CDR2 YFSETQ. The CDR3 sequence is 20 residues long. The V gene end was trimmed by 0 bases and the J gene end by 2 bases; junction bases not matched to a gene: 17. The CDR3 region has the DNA TGCGCCAGCAGCTTGGCCGCCGCGACAGGGGTTCTTTGGGCCACAGATACGCAGTATTTT. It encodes CASSLAAATGVLWATDTQYF.

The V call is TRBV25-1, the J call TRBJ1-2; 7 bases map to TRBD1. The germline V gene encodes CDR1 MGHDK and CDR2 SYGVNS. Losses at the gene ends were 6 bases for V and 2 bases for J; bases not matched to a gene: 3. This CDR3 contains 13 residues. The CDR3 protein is CASRAGQNYGYTF. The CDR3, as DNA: TGTGCCAGCAGGGCGGGACAGAACTATGGCTACACCTTC.

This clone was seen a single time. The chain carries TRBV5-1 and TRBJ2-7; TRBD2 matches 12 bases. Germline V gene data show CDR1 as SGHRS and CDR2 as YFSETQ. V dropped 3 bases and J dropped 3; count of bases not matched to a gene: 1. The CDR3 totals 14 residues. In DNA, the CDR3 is TGCGCCAGCAGCTCGACTAGCGGGGGCTACGAGCAGTACTTC. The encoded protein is CASSSTSGGYEQYF.

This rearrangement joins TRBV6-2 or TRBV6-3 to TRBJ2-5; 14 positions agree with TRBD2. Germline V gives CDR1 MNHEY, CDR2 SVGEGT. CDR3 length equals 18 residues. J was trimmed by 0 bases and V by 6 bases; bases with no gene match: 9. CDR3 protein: CASSPGTSGGRYQETQYF. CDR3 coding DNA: TGTGCCAGCAGCCCTGGGACTAGCGGGGGCCGTTACCAAGAGACCCAGTACTTC.

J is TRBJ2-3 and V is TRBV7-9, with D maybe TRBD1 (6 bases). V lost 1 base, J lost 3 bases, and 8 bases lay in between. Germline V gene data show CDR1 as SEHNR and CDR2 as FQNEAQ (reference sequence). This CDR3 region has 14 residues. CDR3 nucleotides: TGTGCCAGCAGCTTAGGACAGGCTACAGATACGCAGTATTTT. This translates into CASSLGQATDTQYF.

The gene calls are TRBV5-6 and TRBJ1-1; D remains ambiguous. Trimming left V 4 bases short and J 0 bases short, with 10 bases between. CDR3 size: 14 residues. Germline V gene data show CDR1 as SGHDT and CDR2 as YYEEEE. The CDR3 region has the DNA TGTGCCAGCAGCCCGCTCGGGTTGAACACTGAAGCTTTCTTT. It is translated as CASSPLGLNTEAFF.

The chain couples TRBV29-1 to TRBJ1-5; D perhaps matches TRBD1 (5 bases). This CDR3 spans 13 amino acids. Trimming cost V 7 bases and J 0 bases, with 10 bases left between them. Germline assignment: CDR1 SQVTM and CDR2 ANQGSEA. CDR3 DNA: TGCAGCGCTCGACAGAATAGCAATCAGCCCCAGCATTTT. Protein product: CSARQNSNQPQHF.

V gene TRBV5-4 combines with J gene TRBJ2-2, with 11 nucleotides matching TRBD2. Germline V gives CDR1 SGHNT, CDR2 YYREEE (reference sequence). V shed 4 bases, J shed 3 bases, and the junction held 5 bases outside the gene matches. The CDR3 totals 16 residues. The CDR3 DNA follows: TGTGCCAGCAGCACACCGGGACTAGCGGACACCGGGGAGCTGTTTTTT. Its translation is CASSTPGLADTGELFF.

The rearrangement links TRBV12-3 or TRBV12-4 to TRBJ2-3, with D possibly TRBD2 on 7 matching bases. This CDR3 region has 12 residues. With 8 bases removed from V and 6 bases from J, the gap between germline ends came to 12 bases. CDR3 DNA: TGTGCCAGCGCGGGGGCGTTGGATACGCAGTATTTT. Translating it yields CASAGALDTQYF.